This T cell receptor beta chain derives from a study of shared T cell receptors in the human thymus. The length of the CDR3 is 15 residues. The germline gives CDR1 KGHSH, CDR2 LQKENI. V lost 3 bases, J lost 7 bases, and 13 bases lay in between. The protocol was immunoSEQ multiplex PCR, while the TCRdb copy is restricted to in-frame clones and leaves out a portion. The data contain 700,000 to 750,000 clones, 70% to 90% of them singletons. These same records also appear under a second study, on human thymus T cells.

This TCR was recovered from a girl in the first two years of life with a congenital heart defect. The sequenced sample consisted of thymocytes. This rearrangement joins TRBV18 to TRBJ1-6; D gene uncertain. The CDR3 protein is CASSPRGIENSPLHF. Here the CDR3 DNA reads TGTGCCAGCTCACCCCGGGGAATTGAGAATTCACCCCTCCACTTT. Drawing the rest from reference TRBV18 and TRBJ1-6, the complete variable domain is NAGVMQNPRHLVRRRGQEARLRCSPMKGHSHVYWYRQLPEEGLKFMVYLQKENIIDESGMPKERFSAEFPKEGPSILRIQQVVRGDSAAYFCASSPRGIENSPLHFGNGTRLTVT.